Described below is a single TCR beta chain sequence and its context. Its antigen remains unknown. The data were obtained in a study of T cell repertoires in cytomegalovirus infection. About the study: Public TCR beta signatures indicated both CMV infection and matching HLA type.

Study results and caveats: Clonotypes of TCR beta that were HLA-C-restricted and CMV-specific dominated the ex vivo response. Identification of carriers of CMV plus the relevant HLA was achieved through cumulative public TCR beta family frequency.

TCRdb ran MiXCR on the reads and lists one entry per CDR3 protein. The table lists some 560,000 distinct CDR3 sequences, under 45% of them singletons. The source is a human donor in good health (CMV status not recorded). Some clones in this sample may be carry-over from other donors' samples. Sample: cultured PBMCs, taken from culture after CMV antigen stimulation.

Here the CDR3 reads CASSRTGASTDTQYF. CDR3 in DNA: TGTGCCAGCAGTAGGACAGGGGCAAGCACAGATACGCAGTATTTT. The chain joins TRBV12-3 or TRBV12-4 to TRBJ2-3, with 9 bases identical to TRBD1. CDR3 length: 15 residues. V shed 5 bases, J shed 0 bases, and the junction held 3 bases outside the gene matches.